Each of the 14 T cell receptor beta chains below was sequenced from the same sample in a study of spatial heterogeneity in lung cancer. Study-wide results and caveats: Tumoral mutation counts were tracked by counts of expanded intratumoral alpha and beta TCRs.

No antigen has been assigned to these receptors. Time point of the sample: sample taken at primary tumor resection. TCRdb re-called the 5' RACE reads with MiXCR, one entry per CDR3 protein. This table holds 4,900 or so distinct CDR3 sequences, over 7.5% found once. This material consisted of lung tumor tissue, taken at surgery. All receptors derive from a female donor with early-stage non-small cell lung cancer.

This rearrangement joins TRBV5-1 to TRBJ2-5; D remains unclear. Trimming stripped 1 base from V and 4 bases from J, with 17 bases between. CDR3 length: 16 residues. CDR1 is SGHRS, CDR2 YFSETQ, per germline. The CDR3 DNA is TGCGCCAGCAGCTTGAAATACAGTCAAGAAAGAGAGACCCAGTACTTC. Residues: CASSLKYSQERETQYF.

This clonotype has a count of ten or more. V usage is TRBV2 and J usage is TRBJ1-5, with D unresolved. The CDR3 runs to 13 residues. V was cut by 6 bases and J by 7 bases, with 13 bases left in between. CDR1 is SNHLY and CDR2 is FYNNEI in the germline V gene. DNA of the CDR3: TGTGCCAGCAGACTGGGATTCCGGCAGCCCCAGCATTTT. Amino acid sequence: CASRLGFRQPQHF.

By sample share, this clonotype is medium-sized. The chain carries TRBV3-1 and TRBJ1-5; perhaps TRBD1 as D (5 bases). Germline assignment: CDR1 LGHDT and CDR2 YNNKEL (reference sequence). V lost 3 bases to trimming and J lost 2 bases, with 11 bases between them. The length of the CDR3 is 15 residues. For the CDR3, the DNA is TGTGCCAGCAGCCACCAAGACAGCCGCAATCAGCCCCAGCATTTT. Residues: CASSHQDSRNQPQHF.

This clonotype was seen repeatedly, ten times or more. The chain recombines TRBV18 with TRBJ2-7, with 10 bases matching TRBD2. The CDR3 totals 15 residues. Germline V gives CDR1 KGHSH, CDR2 LQKENI. After removal of 6 bases from V and 3 bases from J, the junction contained 8 bases not matched to a gene. CDR3 amino acids: CASSQSSGRIYEQYF. CDR3 nucleotide sequence: TGTGCCAGCTCTCAATCTAGCGGGAGAATCTACGAGCAGTACTTC.

This clonotype is medium-sized by share. This chain connects TRBV5-6 to TRBJ2-5; tentative D call: TRBD1 (5 bases). V lost 4 bases and J lost 1, with 11 bases in between. The CDR3 contains 14 residues. The germline gives CDR1 SGHDT, CDR2 YYEEEE. The CDR3 DNA reads TGTGCCAGCAGCCAGACAGTCTTCCAAGAGACCCAGTACTTC. Its protein is CASSQTVFQETQYF.

This clonotype occurred many times. V is TRBV12-3 or TRBV12-4 and J is TRBJ1-1; D is undetermined. The CDR3 runs 14 residues. Trimming removed 5 bases at V and 0 bases at J, with 10 bases between. CDR3 residues: CASSPSSLNTEAFF. Written as DNA, the CDR3 is TGTGCCAGCAGTCCCTCATCCCTGAACACTGAAGCTTTCTTT.

This clonotype appeared many times. This sequence joins TRBV5-1 and TRBJ2-3, with 13 nucleotides matching TRBD2. Germline CDR1 SGHRS, CDR2 YFSETQ. CDR3 length: 16 amino acids. After removal of 4 bases from V and 3 bases from J, the junction contained 5 bases not matched to a gene. This CDR3 is CASSKRTSGRTDTQYF. The DNA for the CDR3 is TGCGCCAGCAGCAAGCGGACTAGCGGGAGAACAGATACGCAGTATTTT.

This clonotype was detected many times. For the CDR3, the DNA is TGTGCCAGCAGAACCTTGGACGGGTTCTACGAGCAGTACTTC. It specifies CASRTLDGFYEQYF. The chain combines TRBV28 with TRBJ2-7; D not certain. The V gene's germline CDR1 is MDHEN and CDR2 SYDVKM. The CDR3 length is 14 residues. Trimming cost V 6 bases and J 3 bases, with 15 bases left between them.

This clonotype was seen many times. This chain joins TRBV5-4 and TRBJ1-1; D unclear. The CDR3 runs 12 residues. Germline CDR1 reads SGHNT; CDR2 reads YYREEE (reference sequence). V lost 3 bases to trimming and J lost 5 bases, with 8 bases between them. DNA of the CDR3: TGTGCCAGCAGCTCGATGGGGACTGAAGCTTTCTTT. This sequence encodes CASSSMGTEAFF.

This clonotype was seen repeatedly, ten times or more. The V and J genes are TRBV2 and TRBJ2-5; TRBD1 might be the D (6 bases). The CDR3 runs to 14 residues. Germline lookup yields CDR1 SNHLY and CDR2 FYNNEI. V shed 8 bases and J shed 2 bases, with 15 bases lying between them. The DNA for the CDR3 is TGTGCCAGCTCCCTGGGACAACCACAAGAGACCCAGTACTTC. It yields the protein CASSLGQPQETQYF.

About this clonotype: A single base separates this from a much larger clone, so it may be a read error. The J gene is TRBJ1-4, the V gene TRBV7-2, with D hard to call. V lost 5 bases and J lost 13, with 14 bases in between. The CDR3 covers 12 residues. Germline CDR1 and CDR2: SGHTA and FQGNSA. CDR3 amino acids: CASSVKRARLFF. The DNA for the CDR3 is TGTGCCAGCAGCGTAAAGAGGGCTCGACTGTTTTTT.

In this sample, this clonotype turned up many times. The CDR3 coding sequence is TGTGCCAGCACTGTACTGGCTGCTGGCAATCAGCCCCAGCATTTT. Encoded protein: CASTVLAAGNQPQHF. The chain is built from TRBV2 and TRBJ1-5; D remains ambiguous. Germline CDR1 SNHLY, CDR2 FYNNEI. The V gene lost 7 bases and the J gene lost 2 bases, with 15 bases spanning the gap. The CDR3 runs to 15 residues.

This clonotype was seen many times. The chain carries TRBV7-3 and TRBJ2-1; 10 bases are shared with TRBD2. The germline gives CDR1 SGHTA, CDR2 FQGTGA. This CDR3 is built from 15 residues. V dropped 4 bases and J dropped 4; count of bases not matched to a gene: 4. CDR3 amino acids: CASSYRLAGYNEQFF. The DNA for the CDR3 is TGTGCCAGCAGCTACCGACTAGCGGGTTACAATGAGCAGTTCTTC.

By its share, this clonotype is medium-sized. Germline and junction disagree at one end, which may indicate a read error. The rearrangement links TRBV28 to TRBJ1-5; D is ambiguous. The CDR3 has 15 amino acids. Germline CDR1 MDHEN, CDR2 SYDVKM. The chain's CDR3 is CASSFSIRSYQPQHF. As DNA, the CDR3 is TGTGCCAGCAGTTTTTCCATACGTAGCTATCAGCCCCAGCATTTT.